This TCR beta chain was sequenced in a study of T-cell memory formation after mild COVID-19 (dated by TCRdb to the early 2020s). Notes on the research overall: TCR sequence clusters from the two donors were found to be largely donor specific. The cohort was made up of two young adult volunteers, one female and one male, who were previously healthy. In two donors, T-cell clones that expanded and contracted after mild COVID-19 were followed by sequencing TCRalpha and TCRbeta repertoires longitudinally.

Sequencing took place on an Illumina NovaSeq 6000. TCRalpha and TCRbeta cDNA libraries were constructed by 5'RACE with constant-segment primers, with sample barcodes and unique molecular identifiers being introduced. Trizol reagent was used to extract RNA from every sample. The libraries were amplified in two PCR steps, and the second step added a second sample barcode and Illumina TruSeq adapters. The libraries were sequenced on an Illumina NovaSeq using 2 x 150 bp paired-end reads. As for how the authors treated the data: With migec v1.2.7, reads were demultiplexed and then collapsed into UMI-guided consensus sequences. Using mixcr v2.1.11, UMI consensuses were aligned to TRA and TRB V and J templates and then assembled into clonotypes. A clonotype was counted as expanded or contracted only if both edgeR and NoisET called the change significant, with noise models trained on biological replicates. For edgeR calls, a false discovery rate-adjusted p below 0.01 and a log2 fold-change threshold of 1 were applied. As an exploratory analysis of dynamics, max-normalized trajectories of the 1000 most abundant clonotypes were examined by PCA with hierarchical clustering. Each responding clone was given a CD4 or CD8 phenotype based on the CD4+ and CD8+ repertoires, which had been sequenced separately. Using fastp trimming at Q25 and MiXCR clonotype assembly, TCRdb reanalyzed the public sequencing data and kept in-frame beta chains. CDR3 protein duplicates are merged, each entry listing the most common genes and DNA. The V and J calls were determined by TCRdb, not by the authors. The sample includes around 410,000 distinct CDR3 sequences, with less than 25% observed a single time. Around 13% of the sample is in the top ten clones.

Note on this clonotype: Its antigen is still unknown. Base qualities are not provided; no much larger clone lies one nucleotide away.

PBMCs were isolated by Ficoll-Paque density gradient centrifugation. Study-wide conclusions, independent of this receptor: From day 15 to 85, contracting clones showed balanced CD4/CD8 phenotypes, whereas a second wave of clones that expanded from day 15 to 37 leaned towards CD4+. Contracting CD4+ clones turned up mainly in the CM and EM memory subsets, whereas EMRA was where CD8+ clones were enriched. Only a couple of mild cases were covered in the study, and larger cohorts including severe cases with pre-infection samples were considered necessary. SARS-CoV-2 specificity of the second-wave clones peaking on day 37 was not confirmed. Some responding clones were detected in pre-infection memory, which suggested that pre-existing cross-reactive memory T cells had joined the SARS-CoV-2 response.

The source is an adult woman who had mild COVID-19 (a few samples of this study predate the infection). The sample titles of this study are shuffled in the database, so cell type and time point are left out; the donor was told from shared clones. Source material: PBMCs or a T cell subset sorted from them (not recorded which).

CDR3 reads: CATSDPLGLAGDNEQFF. The sequenced DNA is TGTGCCACCAGTGACCCTCTCGGACTAGCGGGGGACAATGAGCAGTTCTTC. The rearrangement combines TRBV24-1 with TRBJ2-1; 13 bases in between match TRBD2. The CDR3 has 17 amino acids, counting the end cysteine and phenylalanine. The only DNA kept is the CDR3, 51 bases in frame from the first base. Here V drops 4 bases and J drops 5 bases, and the junction holds 7 bases not matched to any gene. The germline V gene encodes CDR1 KGHDR and CDR2 SFDVKD.